This T cell receptor (beta chain) was identified during a study of T cell responses to AZD1222 COVID-19 vaccine (dated by TCRdb to the early 2020s). Background for the entire study: TCR sequencing was performed for some 250 trial participants, of whom about 200 were given two doses of AZD1222 and approximately 25 were given two doses of MenACWY control vaccine. Trial participants were enrolled by age into subgroups of 18-55, 56-69 and 70-plus years, and about 150, 27 and 61 TCR-sequenced participants, respectively, were included in these subgroups.

The time point label corresponds to: about 28 days (+/-7) after the second vaccine dose. The treatment or condition label of this sample denotes: meningococcal conjugate vaccine given as trial control. Samples from vaccinated people were obtained from the UK trials COV001 and COV002, which included a single-blind randomized controlled phase 2/3 trial of AZD1222 (ChAdOx1 nCoV-19) in healthy adults. For TCRbeta chain sequencing, PBMC samples were collected from trial participants at day 0 and at day 28 after the second dose. On this clone: Its antigen is still unknown. Base-call qualities are not available, and no considerably larger clone is one nucleotide away.

The CDR3 regions of human TCRbeta chains were subjected to immunosequencing. Regarding the original processing steps: TCRs in the repertoires were compared against a reference library of SARS-CoV-2-specific TCRs that had been generated with the MIRA antigen-specificity platform. Breadth meant the fraction of unique TCRs that were SARS-CoV-2-associated, whereas depth meant the fraction of total T cells that were SARS-CoV-2-associated. Using the MIRA data, each spike-specific TCR was mapped to the spike region that the TCR reacts to and placed in a CD4 or CD8 class. Log10-transformed breadth and depth values were compared by one-way ANOVA with Sidak's multiple comparisons tests. TCRdb carries this immuneACCESS record with in-frame sequences only. Its versions omit some clonotypes, under half of them owing to an unresolved V gene in the studies checked, with the rest unexplained. From that table come the V and J calls and clone size; the DNA was used to work out D and trimming. The sample table lists about 120,000 clones, more than 80% of them with a count of one. The ten biggest clones cover 3.5% to 4.5% of the sample.

The germline V gene (reference sequence) specifies SGHKS as CDR1 and YYEKEE as CDR2. Trimming at the junction amounts to 4 bases on V and 3 bases on J, and the germline ends lie 8 bases apart. The CDR3 numbers 13 residues from cysteine through phenylalanine. The sequence is cut down to CDR3 DNA, 39 bases in frame from base 1. Study-level results and caveats: Participants were mostly white British and included more females than males, and it was suggested by the authors that clonal diversity may have been underestimated. The vaccine-associated CD4 TCRs covered the entire spike protein, and the dominant responses fell in regions 160-218 and 743-854. In the small 56-69-year group, the increase in depth fell short of significance, most likely because of low power. Because no samples from the day 14 peak response were available, repertoires could be characterized only after the peak T cell response. Conclusions about previously exposed vaccinees are limited, since just a handful of AZD1222 recipients were seropositive for SARS-CoV-2 at baseline. A significant rise in spike-specific TCR breadth and depth was observed after two AZD1222 doses relative to day 0 and relative to MenACWY recipients. Epitopes outside the regions mutated in the B.1.351 and B.1.1.7 variants were reportedly recognized by nearly half of the unique spike-specific TCRs.

This TCR was recovered from an adult who received the MenACWY meningococcal vaccine as a control. The chain couples TRBV5-5 to TRBJ1-5; the D gene identity is not certain. Sequenced here: peripheral blood, sampled 28 days after the second dose of the MenACWY control vaccine. The nucleotide sequence reads as follows: TGTGCCAGCAGCGTAGACACCAATCAGCCCCAGCATTTT. It codes for CASSVDTNQPQHF.